This T cell receptor (beta chain) emerged from a study of vaccination effects on CD4 cells after COVID-19. Expansion with viral peptide pools was applied to antigen-specific CD4+ T cells by the ViraFEST assay prior to sequencing. Following 10 days of culture, CD4+ T cells were isolated. Negative nucleocapsid antibody tests before and after vaccination confirmed no previous SARS-CoV-2 infection. CDR3 length: 17 amino acids. This table comes from immunoSEQ multiplex PCR, and its TCRdb copy is limited to in-frame clones, with some not included. The table includes 62,000 or so clones, 80% detected once. In the case of this clone: What it binds is unknown.

The rearrangement joins TRBV21-1 to TRBJ2-6; TRBD1 is the table's D call, not checked against the DNA. TRBV21-1 is a pseudogene segment. This sample comprised CD4+ T cells from PBMCs cultured with SARS-CoV-2 spike peptides, obtained before COVID-19 vaccination. The receptor's source is a human donor who received a COVID-19 vaccine. CDR3 protein: CASSARGQGSGANVLTF. The CDR3 bases are TGTGCCAGCAGCGCCCGTGGACAGGGTTCTGGGGCCAACGTCCTGACTTTC.